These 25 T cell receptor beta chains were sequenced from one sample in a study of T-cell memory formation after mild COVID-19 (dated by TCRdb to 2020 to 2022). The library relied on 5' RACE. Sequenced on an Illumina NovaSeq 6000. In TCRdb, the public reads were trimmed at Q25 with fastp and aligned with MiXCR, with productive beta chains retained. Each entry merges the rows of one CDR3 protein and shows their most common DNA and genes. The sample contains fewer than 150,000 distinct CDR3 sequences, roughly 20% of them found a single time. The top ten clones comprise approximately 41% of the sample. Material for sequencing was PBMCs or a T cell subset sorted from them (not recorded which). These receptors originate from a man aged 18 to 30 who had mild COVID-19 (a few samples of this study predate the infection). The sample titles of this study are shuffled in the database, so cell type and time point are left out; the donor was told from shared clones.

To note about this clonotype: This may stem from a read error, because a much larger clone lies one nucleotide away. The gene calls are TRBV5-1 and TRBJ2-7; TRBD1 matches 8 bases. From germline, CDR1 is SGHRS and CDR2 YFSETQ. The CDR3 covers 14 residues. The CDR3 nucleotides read TGCGCCTGCAGCCCCGGACAGGGATCCTACGAGCAGTACTTC. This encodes CACSPGQGSYEQYF.

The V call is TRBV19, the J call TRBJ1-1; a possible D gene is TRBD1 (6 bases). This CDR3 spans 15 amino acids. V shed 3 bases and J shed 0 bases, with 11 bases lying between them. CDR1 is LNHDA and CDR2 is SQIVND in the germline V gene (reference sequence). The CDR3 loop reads CASSMGQGMNTEAFF. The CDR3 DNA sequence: TGTGCCAGTAGTATGGGGCAGGGGATGAACACTGAAGCTTTCTTT.

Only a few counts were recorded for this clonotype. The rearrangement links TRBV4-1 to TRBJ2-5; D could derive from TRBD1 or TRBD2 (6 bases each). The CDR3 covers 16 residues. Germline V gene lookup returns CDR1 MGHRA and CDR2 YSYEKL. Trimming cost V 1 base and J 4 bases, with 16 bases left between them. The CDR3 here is CASSQVSGAQRETQYF. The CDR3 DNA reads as TGCGCCAGCAGCCAAGTATCGGGGGCCCAAAGAGAGACCCAGTACTTC.

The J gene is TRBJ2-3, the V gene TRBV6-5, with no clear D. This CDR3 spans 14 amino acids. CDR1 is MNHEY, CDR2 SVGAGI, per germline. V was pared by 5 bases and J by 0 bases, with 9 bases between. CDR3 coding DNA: TGTGCCAGCAGTCCCATATCTAGCACAGATACGCAGTATTTT. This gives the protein CASSPISSTDTQYF.

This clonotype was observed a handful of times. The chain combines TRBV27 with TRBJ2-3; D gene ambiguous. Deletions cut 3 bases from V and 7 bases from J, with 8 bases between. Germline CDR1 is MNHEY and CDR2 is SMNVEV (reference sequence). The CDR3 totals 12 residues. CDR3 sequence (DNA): TGTGCCAGCAGTTTGGGCGGTCATACGCAGTATTTT. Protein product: CASSLGGHTQYF.

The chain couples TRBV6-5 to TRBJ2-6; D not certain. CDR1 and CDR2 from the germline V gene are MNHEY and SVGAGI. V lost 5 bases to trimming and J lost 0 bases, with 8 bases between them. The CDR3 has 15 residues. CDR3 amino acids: CASSAVVSGANVLTF. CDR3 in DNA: TGTGCCAGCAGTGCTGTTGTCTCTGGGGCCAACGTCCTGACTTTC.

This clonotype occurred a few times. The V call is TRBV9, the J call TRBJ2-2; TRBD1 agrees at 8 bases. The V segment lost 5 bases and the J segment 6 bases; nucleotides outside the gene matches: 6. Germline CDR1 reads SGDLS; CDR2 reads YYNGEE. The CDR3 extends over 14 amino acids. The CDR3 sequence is CASRGQDLPGELFF. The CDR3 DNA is TGTGCCAGCAGGGGACAGGATTTACCCGGGGAGCTGTTTTTT.

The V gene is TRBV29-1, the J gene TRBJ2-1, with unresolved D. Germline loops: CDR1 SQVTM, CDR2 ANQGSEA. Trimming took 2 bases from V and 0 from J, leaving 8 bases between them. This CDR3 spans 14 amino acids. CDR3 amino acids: CSVEYPSSYNEQFF. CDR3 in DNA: TGCAGCGTTGAATATCCAAGCTCCTACAATGAGCAGTTCTTC.

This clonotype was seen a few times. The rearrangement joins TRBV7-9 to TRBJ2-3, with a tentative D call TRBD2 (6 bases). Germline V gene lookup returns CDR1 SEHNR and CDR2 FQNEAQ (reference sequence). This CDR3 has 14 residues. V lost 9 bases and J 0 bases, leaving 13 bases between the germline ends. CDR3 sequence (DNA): TGTGCCAGTCGAGTCGGGGGTAGCACAGATACGCAGTATTTT. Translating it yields CASRVGGSTDTQYF. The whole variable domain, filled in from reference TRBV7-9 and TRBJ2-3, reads DTGVSQNPRHKITKRGQNVTFRCDPISEHNRLYWYRQTLGQGPEFLTYFQNEAQLEKSRLLSDRFSAERPKGSFSTLEIQRTEQGDSAMYLCASRVGGSTDTQYFGPGTRLTVL.

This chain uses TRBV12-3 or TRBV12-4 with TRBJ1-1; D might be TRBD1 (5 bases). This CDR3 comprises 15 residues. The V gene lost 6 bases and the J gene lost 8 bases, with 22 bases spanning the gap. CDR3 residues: CASSDRTGTETEAFF. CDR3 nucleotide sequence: TGTGCCAGCAGCGATCGAACCGGGACGGAGACCGAAGCTTTCTTT.

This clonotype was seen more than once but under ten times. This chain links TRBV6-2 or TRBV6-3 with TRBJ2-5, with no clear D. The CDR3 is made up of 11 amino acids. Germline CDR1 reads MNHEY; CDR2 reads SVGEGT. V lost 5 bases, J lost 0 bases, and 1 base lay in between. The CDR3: CASSNQETQYF. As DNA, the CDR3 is TGTGCCAGCAGTAACCAAGAGACCCAGTACTTC.

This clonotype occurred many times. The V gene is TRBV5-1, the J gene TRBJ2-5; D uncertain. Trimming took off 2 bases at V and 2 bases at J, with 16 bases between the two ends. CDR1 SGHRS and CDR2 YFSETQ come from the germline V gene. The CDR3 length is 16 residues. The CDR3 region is CASSLSFGYGQETQYF. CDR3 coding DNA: TGCGCCAGCAGCTTATCTTTCGGATACGGACAAGAGACCCAGTACTTC.

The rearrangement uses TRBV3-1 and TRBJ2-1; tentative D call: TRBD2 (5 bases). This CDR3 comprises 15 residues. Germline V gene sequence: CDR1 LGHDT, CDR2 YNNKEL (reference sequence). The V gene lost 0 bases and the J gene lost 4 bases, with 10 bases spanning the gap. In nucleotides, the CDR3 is TGTGCCAGCAGCCAAGATAGCGCCCTATACAATGAGCAGTTCTTC. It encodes CASSQDSALYNEQFF.

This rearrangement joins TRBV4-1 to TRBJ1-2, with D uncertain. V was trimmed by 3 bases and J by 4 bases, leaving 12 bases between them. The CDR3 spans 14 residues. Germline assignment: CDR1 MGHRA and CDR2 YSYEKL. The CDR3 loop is CASSQSANVYGYTF. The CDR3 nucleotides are TGCGCCAGCAGCCAGTCAGCGAACGTCTATGGCTACACCTTC.

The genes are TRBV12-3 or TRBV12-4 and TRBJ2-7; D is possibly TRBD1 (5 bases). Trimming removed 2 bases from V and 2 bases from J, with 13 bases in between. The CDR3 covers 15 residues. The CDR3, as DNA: TGTGCCAGCAGTTTATTAGGGGCCGGAGCCTACGAGCAGTACTTC. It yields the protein CASSLLGAGAYEQYF.

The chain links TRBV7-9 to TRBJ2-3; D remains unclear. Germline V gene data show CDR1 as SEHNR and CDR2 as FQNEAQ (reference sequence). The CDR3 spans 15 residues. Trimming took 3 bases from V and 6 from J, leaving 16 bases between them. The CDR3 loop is CASSLEIGYSDTQYF. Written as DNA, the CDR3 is TGTGCCAGCAGCTTGGAGATAGGGTACTCGGATACGCAGTATTTT.

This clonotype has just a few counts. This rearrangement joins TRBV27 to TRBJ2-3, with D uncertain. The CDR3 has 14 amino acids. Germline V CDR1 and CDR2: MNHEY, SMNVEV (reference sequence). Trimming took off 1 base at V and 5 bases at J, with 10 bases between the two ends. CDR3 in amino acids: CASSLFGILDTQYF. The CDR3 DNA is TGTGCCAGCAGTTTATTTGGGATCTTAGATACGCAGTATTTT.

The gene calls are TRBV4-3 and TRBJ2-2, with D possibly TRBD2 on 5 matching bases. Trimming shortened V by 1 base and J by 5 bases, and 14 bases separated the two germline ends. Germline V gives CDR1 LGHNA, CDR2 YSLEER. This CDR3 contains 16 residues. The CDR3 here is CASSQVSRTGTGELFF. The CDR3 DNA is TGCGCCAGCAGCCAAGTCTCTAGAACGGGGACCGGGGAGCTGTTTTTT.

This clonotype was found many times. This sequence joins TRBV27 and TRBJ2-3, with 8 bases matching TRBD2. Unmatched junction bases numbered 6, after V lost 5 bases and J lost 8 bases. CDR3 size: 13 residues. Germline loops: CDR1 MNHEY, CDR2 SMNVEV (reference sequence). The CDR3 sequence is CASSKLAGSTQYF. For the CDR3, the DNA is TGTGCCAGCAGTAAATTAGCGGGGAGTACGCAGTATTTT.

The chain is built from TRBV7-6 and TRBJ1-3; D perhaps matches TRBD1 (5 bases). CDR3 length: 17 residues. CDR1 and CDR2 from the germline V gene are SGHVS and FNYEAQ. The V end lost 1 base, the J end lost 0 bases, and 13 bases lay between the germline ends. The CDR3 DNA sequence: TGTGCCAGCAGCTTAGAGACAGCGTCCACCTCTGGAAACACCATATATTTT. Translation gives CASSLETASTSGNTIYF.

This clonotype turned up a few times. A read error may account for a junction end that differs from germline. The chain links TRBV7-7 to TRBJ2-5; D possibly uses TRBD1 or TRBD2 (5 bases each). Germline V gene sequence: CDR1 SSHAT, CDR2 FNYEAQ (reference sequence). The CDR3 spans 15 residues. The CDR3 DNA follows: TGTGCTAGCAGCGCGAACCGGGACCCGGTCGCGACCCAGTACTTC. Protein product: CASSANRDPVATQYF.

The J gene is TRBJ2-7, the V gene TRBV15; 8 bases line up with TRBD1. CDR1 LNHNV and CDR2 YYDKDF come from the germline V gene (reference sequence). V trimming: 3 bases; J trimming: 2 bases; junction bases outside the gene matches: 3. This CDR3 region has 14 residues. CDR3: CATSSGTGPYEQYF. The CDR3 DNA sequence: TGTGCCACCAGCAGCGGGACAGGTCCCTACGAGCAGTACTTC.

CDR3 DNA sequence: TGTGCCAGCAGTGGACTTGTGACTATGACCTACGAGCAGTACTTC. Its translation: CASSGLVTMTYEQYF. J is TRBJ2-7 and V is TRBV6-1; D may be TRBD2 (5 bases). CDR1 MNHNS and CDR2 SASEGT come from the germline V gene. The CDR3 loop spans 15 amino acids. V was clipped by 4 bases and J by 2 bases, with 15 bases between them.

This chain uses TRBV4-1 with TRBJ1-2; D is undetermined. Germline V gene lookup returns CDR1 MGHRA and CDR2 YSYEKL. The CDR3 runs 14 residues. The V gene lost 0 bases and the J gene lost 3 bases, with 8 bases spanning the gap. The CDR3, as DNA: TGCGCCAGCAGCCAAGAACACTTATACTATGGCTACACCTTC. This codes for CASSQEHLYYGYTF.

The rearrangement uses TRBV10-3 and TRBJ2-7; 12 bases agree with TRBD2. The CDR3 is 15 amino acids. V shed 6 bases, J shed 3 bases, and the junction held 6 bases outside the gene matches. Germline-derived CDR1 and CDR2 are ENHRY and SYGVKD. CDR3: CAISQRTSGDYEQYV. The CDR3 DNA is TGTGCCATCAGCCAACGGACTAGCGGGGACTACGAGCAGTACGTC.